Following are 24 T cell receptor beta chains from one sample sequenced in a study of regulatory T cells in long-lasting Graves disease (dated by TCRdb to about 2021). In the paper's terms, the time point label means: newly diagnosed GD, antithyroid drugs for less than 3 months. RNA was extracted from PBMCs in TRIzol for both TCR sequencing and RNA sequencing. Library generation was performed with multiplex PCR. The instrument given in TCRdb is Illumina HiSeq 4000. iRepertoire HTBI primers and Arm-PCR amplification of CDR3 regions were used to construct TCR beta libraries. TCRdb reran the public reads through fastp at Q25 and MiXCR, keeping productive beta chains. Under each unique CDR3 protein, matching rows form one entry showing the most common genes and DNA. The sample table shows about 450,000 distinct CDR3 sequences, and 14% are seen once. The top ten hold approximately 19% of the sample. This sample also appeared in a second study, on T cells in Graves' hyperthyroidism and ophthalmopathy.

This sample comprised peripheral blood mononuclear cells (PBMCs), obtained at new diagnosis, from a patient treated with antithyroid drugs. The receptors were gathered from a woman aged 45-65 years with Graves disease. Donor details come from another sample of the same person, matched by shared clones.

This clonotype was found many times. The chain links TRBV9 to TRBJ2-7, with 10 bases matching TRBD1. The J segment lost 5 bases and the V segment lost 3 bases, leaving 5 bases of the junction unmatched. CDR1 and CDR2 from the germline V gene are SGDLS and YYNGEE. The CDR3 length is 14 residues. The CDR3 region has the DNA TGTGCCAGCAGCGGACAGGGGGCGCGGGACGAGCAGTACTTC. Translating gives CASSGQGARDEQYF.

The CDR3 DNA is TGTGCCAGCAGTATCCGCGGGGATGACACTGAAGCTTTCTTT. It translates to CASSIRGDDTEAFF. The chain combines TRBV7-9 with TRBJ1-1; D is ambiguous. There are 14 residues in the CDR3. V was clipped by 6 bases and J by 3 bases, with 14 bases between them. Germline CDR1 reads SEHNR; CDR2 reads FQNEAQ (reference sequence).

This clonotype showed up just a few times. The chain combines TRBV6-5 with TRBJ2-5; D not certain. There are 14 residues in the CDR3. Germline CDR1 MNHEY, CDR2 SVGAGI. Trimming took off 2 bases at V and 1 base at J, with 8 bases between the two ends. CDR3 protein: CASSYGQLQETQYF. The CDR3 nucleotides are TGTGCCAGCAGTTACGGGCAGCTCCAAGAGACCCAGTACTTC.

This clonotype was recorded at least ten times. The chain combines TRBV20-1 with TRBJ2-7; 11 bases are a match to TRBD2. The CDR3 spans 15 residues. CDR1 and CDR2 from the germline V gene are DFQATT and SNEGSKA (reference sequence). J was trimmed by 2 bases and V by 5 bases; bases with no gene match: 8. The CDR3 spells CSAGETSGGTYEQYF. CDR3 sequence (DNA): TGCAGTGCTGGGGAAACTAGCGGGGGAACCTACGAGCAGTACTTC.

Here the CDR3 DNA reads TGTGCCAGCAGCATACTTAACTCCTACGAGCAGTACTTC. This gives the protein CASSILNSYEQYF. This sequence joins TRBV7-9 and TRBJ2-7; D ambiguous. The CDR3 sequence is 13 residues long. From germline, CDR1 is SEHNR and CDR2 FQNEAQ (reference sequence). Trimming stripped 5 bases from V and 0 bases from J, with 8 bases between.

This clonotype was counted many times. The genes are TRBV4-2 and TRBJ1-2; no clear D gene. Trimming took 1 base from V and 3 from J, leaving 3 bases between them. Looked up from germline, CDR1 is LGHNA and CDR2 is YNFKEQ. There are 12 residues in the CDR3. The chain's CDR3 is CASSQADYGYTF. The CDR3 coding sequence is TGTGCCAGCAGCCAAGCTGACTATGGCTACACCTTC.

The sample holds a few counts of this clonotype. The V call is TRBV18, the J call TRBJ2-5; the match to TRBD2 covers 12 bases. J was trimmed by 0 bases and V by 4 bases; bases with no gene match: 15. The CDR3 covers 20 residues. Germline CDR1 KGHSH, CDR2 LQKENI. This CDR3 is CASSLIPGLAGSTYQETQYF. CDR3 DNA: TGTGCCAGCTCACTCATTCCGGGACTAGCGGGCTCCACGTACCAAGAGACCCAGTACTTC.

This clonotype was detected once. The rearrangement uses TRBV7-9 and TRBJ2-1; D may be TRBD2 (5 bases). CDR1 is SEHNR, CDR2 FQNEAQ, per germline (reference sequence). CDR3 length: 17 amino acids. V was pared by 3 bases and J by 0 bases, with 15 bases between. This CDR3 reads CASSFPQRLDSYNEQFF. For the CDR3, the DNA is TGTGCCAGCAGCTTTCCTCAGCGGCTAGACTCCTACAATGAGCAGTTCTTC.

On this clonotype: A much larger clone sits a single nucleotide away, making a read error possible. J is TRBJ2-2 and V is TRBV7-9; TRBD2 aligns across 11 bases. Per the germline V gene, CDR1 is SEHNR and CDR2 is FQNEAQ (reference sequence). The CDR3 has 17 amino acids. The V segment lost 3 bases and the J segment 4 bases; nucleotides outside the gene matches: 7. This CDR3 is CASSFPLAGGGTGELFF. The CDR3 region has the DNA TGTGCCAGCAGCTTCCCTCTAGCGGGAGGAGGCACCGGGGAGCTGTTTTTT.

The rearrangement uses TRBV19 and TRBJ2-2, with 11 bases identical to TRBD2. The CDR3 has 19 amino acids. Trimming cost V 5 bases and J 6 bases; bases outside gene matches: 17. Germline V gives CDR1 LNHDA, CDR2 SQIVND (reference sequence). The CDR3 sequence: CASSLRIGLLTSGAGELFF. DNA for the CDR3: TGTGCCAGTAGTCTTCGGATAGGGTTGTTGACTAGCGGGGCCGGGGAGCTGTTTTTT.

At least ten counts were recorded for this clonotype. The chain carries TRBV18 and TRBJ1-5, with D possibly being TRBD1 (5 bases). From germline, CDR1 is KGHSH and CDR2 LQKENI. This CDR3 has 14 amino acids. V was clipped by 3 bases and J by 6 bases, with 12 bases between them. The CDR3 DNA reads TGTGCCAGCTCACCGGGTCAGAGGGGTCAGCCCCAGCATTTT. Translating gives CASSPGQRGQPQHF.

This clonotype was counted ten times or more. The V call is TRBV12-3 or TRBV12-4, the J call TRBJ2-2, with 11 bases that match TRBD1. CDR3 length: 15 amino acids. After removal of 6 bases from V and 4 bases from J, the junction contained 4 bases not matched to a gene. The chain's CDR3 is CASRKDRGLTGELFF. CDR3 nucleotides: TGTGCCAGCAGAAAGGACAGGGGGCTCACCGGGGAGCTGTTTTTT.

This clonotype was seen ten or more times. The chain has TRBV14 and TRBJ2-2; D uncertain. The V end was cut by 2 bases, the J end by 2 bases, with 9 bases between. Germline values: CDR1 SGHDN, CDR2 FVKESK. This CDR3 spans 15 amino acids. CDR3 in DNA: TGTGCCAGCAGCCAAATTAATCAAAACACCGGGGAGCTGTTTTTT. This encodes CASSQINQNTGELFF.

This clonotype occurred many times. This chain links TRBV6-1 with TRBJ1-2; 7 bases line up with TRBD1. This CDR3 comprises 12 residues. The ends lost 6 bases at V and 4 bases at J; junction bases unmatched: 2. Per the germline V gene, CDR1 is MNHNS and CDR2 is SASEGT. CDR3 nucleotide sequence: TGTGCCAGCAGGCGACAGGGCTATGGCTACACCTTC. This encodes CASRRQGYGYTF.

The chain couples TRBV12-3 or TRBV12-4 to TRBJ1-3, with a weak D call TRBD1 (6 bases). This CDR3 is built from 16 residues. The V end was cut by 3 bases, the J end by 0 bases, with 12 bases between. The CDR3 region is CASSLEGQFSGNTIYF. CDR3 nucleotide sequence: TGTGCCAGCAGTTTGGAGGGACAATTCTCTGGAAACACCATATATTTT.

This clonotype was seen ten or more times. This chain uses TRBV6-1 with TRBJ2-5; perhaps TRBD2 as D (5 bases). This CDR3 spans 13 amino acids. The germline V gene encodes CDR1 MNHNS and CDR2 SASEGT. Trimming removed 7 bases from V and 1 base from J, with 10 bases in between. The CDR3 loop is CASKIRGQETQYF. The CDR3 DNA follows: TGTGCCAGCAAGATACGGGGCCAAGAGACCCAGTACTTC.

Many counts were recorded for this clonotype. CDR3 sequence (DNA): TGCGCCAGCAGCACGAGGACAGGGGGCGCGGAACGTCTCCAGGAGACCCAGTACTTC. Residues: CASSTRTGGAERLQETQYF. The chain recombines TRBV5-1 with TRBJ2-5, with 11 bases aligning to TRBD1. With 4 bases clipped from V and 5 bases from J, the junction kept 19 bases outside the gene matches. Germline V gene data show CDR1 as SGHRS and CDR2 as YFSETQ. This CDR3 is built from 19 residues. Drawing the rest from reference TRBV5-1 and TRBJ2-5, the complete variable domain is KAGVTQTPRYLIKTRGQQVTLSCSPISGHRSVSWYQQTPGQGLQFLFEYFSETQRNKGNFPGRFSGRQFSNSRSEMNVSTLELGDSALYLCASSTRTGGAERLQETQYFGPGTRLLVL.

The chain recombines TRBV19 with TRBJ1-5, with unresolved D. CDR3 length: 13 residues. CDR1 is LNHDA, CDR2 SQIVND, per germline (reference sequence). The V and J ends lost 3 bases and 2 bases respectively, with 5 bases between them. This CDR3 reads CASSMVGNQPQHF. CDR3 in DNA: TGTGCCAGTAGTATGGTCGGCAATCAGCCCCAGCATTTT.

This clonotype was seen more than once but under ten times. V usage is TRBV4-2 and J usage is TRBJ2-1; 14 nucleotides match TRBD2. CDR1 and CDR2 (germline): LGHNA, YNFKEQ. The CDR3 contains 16 residues. After removal of 1 base from V and 7 bases from J, the junction contained 3 bases not matched to a gene. The CDR3 DNA reads TGTGCCAGCAGCCAAGCCGGGACTAGCGGGAGTAATGAGCAGTTCTTC. It yields the protein CASSQAGTSGSNEQFF.

The chain employs TRBV28 and TRBJ2-7; D gene ambiguous. Trimming pared 2 bases from V and 1 base from J, leaving 12 bases between. CDR1 and CDR2 from the germline V gene are MDHEN and SYDVKM. CDR3 size: 15 residues. In DNA form, the CDR3 reads TGTGCCAGCAGTTTAGCCACAGAATATTCCTACGAGCAGTACTTC. Its protein is CASSLATEYSYEQYF.

This clonotype came up many times. The rearrangement uses TRBV7-6 and TRBJ2-7, with 15 bases fitting TRBD2. The V segment lost 2 bases and the J segment 3 bases; nucleotides outside the gene matches: 11. Germline values: CDR1 SGHVS, CDR2 FNYEAQ. The CDR3 is made up of 19 amino acids. CDR3 sequence reads: CASSLTGLAGGPGSYEQYF. The DNA for the CDR3 is TGTGCCAGCAGCTTAACAGGACTAGCGGGAGGGCCCGGTAGCTACGAGCAGTACTTC.

Many counts were recorded for this clonotype. This sequence joins TRBV9 and TRBJ2-1, with TRBD2 matching 16 bases. The CDR3 has 16 amino acids. Germline trimming cut 4 bases from V and 4 bases from J; bases unmatched to any gene: 2. The V gene's germline CDR1 is SGDLS and CDR2 YYNGEE. The DNA for the CDR3 is TGTGCCAGCAGCATGGGACTAGCGGGAGGGTACAATGAGCAGTTCTTC. This codes for CASSMGLAGGYNEQFF.

There are many counts of this clonotype. The chain carries TRBV29-1 and TRBJ2-1, with 13 bases identical to TRBD2. The trim removed 2 bases at V and 8 bases at J, leaving 3 bases unmatched. This CDR3 is 14 amino acids long. CDR1 and CDR2 (germline): SQVTM, ANQGSEA. The CDR3: CSVERTSGSDEQFF. As DNA, the CDR3 is TGCAGCGTTGAAAGGACTAGCGGGAGCGATGAGCAGTTCTTC.

Note on this clonotype: A read error is the likely source, as a far larger clone sits one nucleotide away. The V gene is TRBV6-1, the J gene TRBJ2-1; D could derive from TRBD1 or TRBD2 (5 bases each). Per the germline V gene, CDR1 is MNHNS and CDR2 is SASEGT. CDR3 size: 15 residues. The germline V and J ends were trimmed by 8 bases and 8 bases, with 22 bases remaining between them. This chain's CDR3 is CASGLDGVEGDEQFF. The DNA of the CDR3 is TGTGCCAGCGGCTTAGACGGGGTAGAAGGGGATGAGCAGTTCTTC.